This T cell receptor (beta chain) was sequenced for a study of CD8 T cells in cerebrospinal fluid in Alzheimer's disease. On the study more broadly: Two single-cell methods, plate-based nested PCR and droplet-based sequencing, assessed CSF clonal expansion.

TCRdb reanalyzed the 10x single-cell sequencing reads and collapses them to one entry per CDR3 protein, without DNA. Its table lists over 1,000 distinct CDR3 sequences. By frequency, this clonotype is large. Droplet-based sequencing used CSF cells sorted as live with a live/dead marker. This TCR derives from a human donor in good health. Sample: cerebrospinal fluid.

The CDR3 here is CATSNTGELFF. The rearrangement uses TRBV24-1 and TRBJ2-2. This CDR3 spans 11 amino acids. CDR1 and CDR2 (germline): KGHDR, SFDVKD.